Listed here are 18 T cell receptor beta chains from one sample, sequenced in a study of spatial heterogeneity in lung cancer. The time point was: blood at routine non-recurrence follow-up after resection. TCRdb processed the 5' RACE reads anew with MiXCR; each CDR3 protein has one entry. The table shows around 40,000 distinct CDR3 sequences, with roughly 7.8% occurring only once. Material: PBMCs, obtained at follow-up. The receptor source for this set is a male donor with early-stage non-small cell lung cancer.

As regards this clonotype: This may stem from a read error, because a much larger clone lies one nucleotide away. The CDR3 reads CVSSLGVTGQAPLHF. The CDR3, as DNA: TGTGTCAGCAGCTTAGGAGTCACAGGACAGGCACCCCTCCACTTT. V is TRBV11-2 and J is TRBJ1-6, with TRBD1 identical over 7 bases. The CDR3 has 15 residues. CDR1 SGHAT and CDR2 FQNNGV come from the germline V gene.

This clonotype has at least ten counts. The chain recombines TRBV10-2 with TRBJ2-1; D remains ambiguous. Trimming pared 4 bases from V and 3 bases from J, leaving 13 bases between. The CDR3 is 15 amino acids. Germline V lookup: CDR1 WSHSY, CDR2 SAAADI. CDR3: CASSVQALDYNEQFF. The DNA of the CDR3 is TGCGCCAGCAGTGTTCAGGCCCTAGACTACAATGAGCAGTTCTTC.

This clonotype was picked up many times. The chain is built from TRBV6-5 and TRBJ2-7; D not resolved. V lost 6 bases to trimming and J lost 0 bases, with 15 bases between them. The germline V gene has CDR1 MNHEY and CDR2 SVGAGI. The CDR3 runs 15 residues. The CDR3 DNA sequence: TGTGCCAGCAGCTACGCAGGATGGAGCTCCTACGAGCAGTACTTC. Translation gives CASSYAGWSSYEQYF.

V usage is TRBV18 and J usage is TRBJ1-4, with no clear D. Trimming removed 0 bases at V and 8 bases at J, with 13 bases between. The CDR3 consists of 15 residues. Germline lookup yields CDR1 KGHSH and CDR2 LQKENI. The CDR3 loop is CASSPPLGQSEKLFF. The DNA for the CDR3 is TGTGCCAGCTCACCACCCCTGGGCCAAAGCGAAAAACTGTTTTTT.

At least ten counts were recorded for this clonotype. V usage is TRBV5-6 and J usage is TRBJ2-2; D not resolved. V was trimmed by 5 bases and J by 2 bases, leaving 7 bases between them. This CDR3 comprises 13 residues. The V gene's germline CDR1 is SGHDT and CDR2 YYEEEE. CDR3 protein: CASSPENTGELFF. The CDR3 DNA is TGTGCCAGCAGTCCCGAAAACACCGGGGAGCTGTTTTTT.

With respect to this clonotype: This clone may be a read error of a much larger clone one base away. V and J are TRBV20-1 and TRBJ1-2; a weak D match, TRBD1 (5 bases). Trimming took off 7 bases at V and 5 bases at J, with 17 bases between the two ends. Germline V lookup: CDR1 DFQATT, CDR2 SNEGSKA (reference sequence). There are 13 residues in the CDR3. CDR3 nucleotide sequence: TGCAGTGTTTGGGACCGACGGCCATATGGCTACACCTTC. This sequence encodes CSVWDRRPYGYTF.

This clonotype was picked up many times. The rearrangement uses TRBV5-4 and TRBJ2-2, with a weak D call TRBD1 (7 bases). This CDR3 contains 17 residues. V lost 4 bases and J 5 bases, leaving 21 bases between the germline ends. Germline V gives CDR1 SGHNT, CDR2 YYREEE (reference sequence). The CDR3 reads CASSLQGGASGTGELFF. CDR3 bases: TGTGCCAGCAGCCTGCAGGGGGGAGCGAGCGGGACCGGGGAGCTGTTTTTT.

Judged by abundance, this clonotype is medium-sized (0.01 to 0.1%). The V and J genes are TRBV11-1 and TRBJ2-7; no clear D. Germline-derived CDR1 and CDR2 are SGHAT and FQDESV (reference sequence). V was clipped by 5 bases and J by 4 bases, with 18 bases between them. The CDR3 covers 15 residues. CDR3 coding DNA: TGTGCCAGCAGCCCACAAGGACGGATTGGGTACGAGCAGTACTTC. Residues: CASSPQGRIGYEQYF.

This clonotype was seen at least ten times. This chain connects TRBV7-3 to TRBJ2-3; D possibly corresponds to TRBD2 (6 bases). Germline V gene lookup returns CDR1 SGHTA and CDR2 FQGTGA. The CDR3 loop spans 13 amino acids. V was pared by 2 bases and J by 10 bases, with 13 bases between. The DNA for the CDR3 is TGTGCCAGCAGCTTAGGACTACCGGGGGCGCAGTATTTT. This sequence encodes CASSLGLPGAQYF.

This clonotype occurred many times. The V and J genes are TRBV27 and TRBJ2-3; perhaps TRBD1 as D (5 bases). The ends were cut back, 3 bases at V and 1 base at J, with 8 bases in the middle. Germline loops: CDR1 MNHEY, CDR2 SMNVEV (reference sequence). This CDR3 contains 14 residues. This CDR3 reads CASSLWGRTDTQYF. CDR3 nucleotides: TGTGCCAGCAGTTTGTGGGGCCGCACAGATACGCAGTATTTT.

This clonotype was recorded many times. The chain uses TRBV11-3 and TRBJ2-1, with D unclear. The CDR3 has 12 amino acids. The ends were cut back, 2 bases at V and 9 bases at J, with 8 bases in the middle. From germline, CDR1 is SGHNT and CDR2 YENEEA. This CDR3 reads CASSLPSPEQFF. CDR3 sequence (DNA): TGTGCCAGCAGCTTACCGTCCCCTGAGCAGTTCTTC.

This clonotype was picked up many times. The V call is TRBV29-1, the J call TRBJ1-1; 7 bases align to TRBD1. The germline CDR1 and CDR2 sequences are SQVTM and ANQGSEA. V shed 7 bases, J shed 4 bases, and the junction held 9 bases outside the gene matches. The CDR3 is 13 amino acids. The CDR3 protein is CSASTGLITEAFF. The CDR3 DNA sequence: TGCAGCGCCTCGACAGGGTTGATCACTGAAGCTTTCTTT.

In its sample, this clonotype was seen many times. The J gene is TRBJ1-5, the V gene TRBV7-6; 10 nucleotides match TRBD1. The CDR3 has 16 amino acids. The V gene's germline CDR1 is SGHVS and CDR2 FNYEAQ. With V trimmed by 5 bases and J by 1 base, 5 bases remained unmatched. This CDR3 reads CASSRGQGLSNQPQHF. Here the CDR3 DNA reads TGTGCCAGCAGCAGGGGACAGGGGTTGAGCAATCAGCCCCAGCATTTT.

The chain links TRBV29-1 to TRBJ2-7, with D possibly being TRBD2 (5 bases). From germline, CDR1 is SQVTM and CDR2 ANQGSEA. Deletions cut 0 bases from V and 7 bases from J, with 13 bases between. The CDR3 is 13 residues long. CDR3 nucleotides: TGCAGCGTTGAAGATTCCGAGGGAAGGGAGCAGTACTTC. Translation gives CSVEDSEGREQYF.

This clonotype was recorded at least ten times. The V and J genes are TRBV2 and TRBJ1-4; D possibly corresponds to TRBD1 (5 bases). The CDR3 length is 14 residues. Germline V CDR1 and CDR2: SNHLY, FYNNEI. Trimming removed 8 bases at V and 8 bases at J, with 18 bases between. The CDR3: CASGDGALGEKLFF. CDR3 in DNA: TGTGCCAGCGGCGACGGGGCTCTAGGGGAAAAACTGTTTTTT.

By its share, this clonotype is medium-sized. This chain joins TRBV7-8 and TRBJ2-1; D unresolved. V was trimmed by 3 bases and J by 7 bases, leaving 7 bases between them. This CDR3 comprises 12 residues. CDR1 SGHVS and CDR2 FQNEAQ come from the germline V gene. DNA of the CDR3: TGTGCCAGCAGCTTTAGGAAAAATGAGCAGTTCTTC. It specifies CASSFRKNEQFF.

In this sample, this clonotype turned up many times. The chain is built from TRBV5-1 and TRBJ1-1; tentatively, D is TRBD1 (5 bases). The CDR3 spans 13 residues. Trimming left V 4 bases short and J 1 base short, with 8 bases between. CDR1 is SGHRS, CDR2 YFSETQ, per germline. CDR3 in amino acids: CASSQGQNTEAFF. CDR3 coding DNA: TGCGCCAGCAGCCAAGGACAGAACACTGAAGCTTTCTTT.

Regarding this clonotype: Possible read error: a much larger clone is one base away. The chain employs TRBV18 and TRBJ2-1; possible D gene TRBD2, 6 bases. Germline assignment: CDR1 KGHSH and CDR2 LQKENI. This CDR3 contains 14 residues. CDR3 bases: TGTGTCAGCTTCCTCTCGACGGGGGAGAATGAGCAGTTCTTC. Translated: CVSFLSTGENEQFF. Full variable domain (outside the CDR3, taken from reference TRBV18 and TRBJ2-1): NAGVMQNPRHLVRRRGQEARLRCSPMKGHSHVYWYRQLPEEGLKFMVYLQKENIIDESGMPKERFSAEFPKEGPSILRIQQVVRGDSAAYFCVSFLSTGENEQFFGPGTRLTVL.